This TCR beta chain was sequenced in a study of OX40 agonist ivuxolimab in advanced cancers. The table came from immunoSEQ multiplex PCR; TCRdb's copy has only in-frame clones and leaves some out. This table has tens of thousands of clones, under 85% appearing once. This CDR3 comprises 13 residues. Germline V CDR1 and CDR2: SGHNT, YYREEE (reference sequence). V was pared by 4 bases and J by 7 bases, with 14 bases between. The sample consisted of CD4+ or CD8+ T cells sorted from blood, taken in a trial of the OX40 agonist ivuxolimab. The sequence derives from an adult with an advanced solid tumor such as melanoma, head and neck, liver or kidney cancer. The rearrangement joins TRBV5-4 to TRBJ2-5; D is perhaps TRBD2 (6 bases). This CDR3 is CASSRDSDGTQYF. The CDR3 DNA is TGTGCCAGCAGCCGGGACTCCGATGGGACCCAGTACTTC. Together with reference TRBV5-4 and TRBJ2-5, the CDR3 gives the full variable domain: ETGVTQSPTHLIKTRGQQVTLRCSSQSGHNTVSWYQQALGQGPQFIFQYYREEENGRGNFPPRFSGLQFPNYSSELNVNALELDDSALYLCASSRDSDGTQYFGPGTRLLVL.